The 27 T cell receptor beta chains listed next were all sequenced from one sample in a study of T cell changes during pregnancy in multiple sclerosis. Some clones are missing from TCRdb's copy, which holds only in-frame ones; the method was immunoSEQ multiplex PCR. The table has 65,000 to 90,000 clones, roughly nine tenths seen once. Sample: peripheral blood, taken in the first trimester of pregnancy. The receptors here all came from a female donor with multiple sclerosis, enrolled in a pregnancy study.

This chain joins TRBV5-4 and TRBJ1-2, with D possibly TRBD1 on 6 matching bases. CDR1 SGHNT and CDR2 YYREEE come from the germline V gene (reference sequence). There are 12 residues in the CDR3. With 4 bases removed from V and 8 bases from J, the gap between germline ends came to 12 bases. The CDR3 coding sequence is TGTGCCAGCAGCGGGGGGGCGGGCGGCTACACCTTC. This sequence encodes CASSGGAGGYTF.

Notes on this clone: Other DNA variants within this sample encode the same CDR3. The V call is TRBV27, the J call TRBJ2-1; no clear D gene. V was trimmed by 5 bases and J by 4 bases, leaving 3 bases between them. The CDR3 length is 11 residues. Germline CDR1 and CDR2: MNHEY and SMNVEV (reference sequence). This chain's CDR3 is CASSLYNEQFF. CDR3 bases: TGTGCCAGCAGTCTTTACAATGAGCAGTTCTTC.

J is TRBJ1-2 and V is TRBV6-1; D not resolved. Trimming pared 6 bases from V and 12 bases from J, leaving 14 bases between. Germline V CDR1 and CDR2: MNHNS, SASEGT. This CDR3 contains 11 residues. Here the CDR3 DNA reads TGTGCCAGCAGGGCAGGCCTCCATGACACCTTC. Amino acids: CASRAGLHDTF.

V gene TRBV4-1 combines with J gene TRBJ2-3; 9 bases line up with TRBD1. Losses at the gene ends were 2 bases for V and 5 bases for J; bases not matched to a gene: 23. The CDR3 has 21 residues. Germline lookup yields CDR1 MGHRA and CDR2 YSYEKL. The DNA for the CDR3 is TGCGCCAGCAGCCAACTCGCGCCGGTTCCCCGCGGGGACAGGGTAAAAGATACGCAGTATTTT. Amino acid sequence: CASSQLAPVPRGDRVKDTQYF.

The gene calls are TRBV11-3 and TRBJ2-1; 12 bases are a match to TRBD2. The germline CDR1 and CDR2 sequences are SGHNT and YENEEA. The V segment lost 4 bases and the J segment 9 bases; nucleotides outside the gene matches: 10. The CDR3 has 16 amino acids. This CDR3 reads CASSSGLAGWPGEQFF. The CDR3 nucleotides read TGTGCCAGCAGCTCAGGACTAGCGGGATGGCCGGGTGAGCAGTTCTTC. Full variable domain (outside the CDR3, taken from reference TRBV11-3 and TRBJ2-1): EAGVVQSPRYKIIEKKQPVAFWCNPISGHNTLYWYLQNLGQGPELLIRYENEEAVDDSQLPKDRFSAERLKGVDSTLKIQPAELGDSAVYLCASSSGLAGWPGEQFFGPGTRLTVL.

The chain carries TRBV4-1 and TRBJ2-7; 9 nucleotides line up with TRBD1. Germline-derived CDR1 and CDR2 are MGHRA and YSYEKL. The ends lost 4 bases at V and 2 bases at J; junction bases unmatched: 6. The CDR3 is made up of 15 amino acids. CDR3 nucleotides: TGCGCCAGCAGCCCGGGACAGGGACGCCCCTACGAGCAGTACTTC. It translates to CASSPGQGRPYEQYF.

CDR3: CASSSSFGGEGAGEQYF. DNA of the CDR3: TGTGCCAGCAGCTCCTCCTTTGGGGGGGAGGGCGCGGGGGAGCAGTACTTC. The chain combines TRBV7-6 with TRBJ2-7, with 7 bases aligning to TRBD2. The CDR3 extends over 17 amino acids. Germline trimming cut 4 bases from V and 7 bases from J; bases unmatched to any gene: 19. CDR1 is SGHVS and CDR2 is FNYEAQ in the germline V gene.

The J gene is TRBJ1-2, the V gene TRBV7-9, with 9 bases lining up with TRBD1. V shed 1 base and J 8 bases; nucleotides not matched to a gene: 8. The CDR3 has 15 residues. CDR1 and CDR2 from the germline V gene are SEHNR and FQNEAQ (reference sequence). The CDR3, as DNA: TGTGCCAGCAGCTTAGGAGACAGGGGGAGAATCGGCTACACCTTC. Amino acid sequence: CASSLGDRGRIGYTF. The variable domain in full, with the rest retrieved from reference TRBV7-9 and TRBJ1-2, is DTGVSQNPRHKITKRGQNVTFRCDPISEHNRLYWYRQTLGQGPEFLTYFQNEAQLEKSRLLSDRFSAERPKGSFSTLEIQRTEQGDSAMYLCASSLGDRGRIGYTFGSGTRLTVV.

V gene TRBV2 combines with J gene TRBJ2-3; 10 bases map to TRBD1. With 5 bases clipped from V and 4 bases from J, the junction kept 9 bases outside the gene matches. Germline CDR1 SNHLY, CDR2 FYNNEI. This CDR3 contains 16 residues. The CDR3 coding sequence is TGTGCCAGCAGTCCTCGCCCGGGACAGGGGCCAGATACGCAGTATTTT. Its protein product is CASSPRPGQGPDTQYF.

This chain connects TRBV10-3 to TRBJ2-2, with D perhaps TRBD1 (5 bases). CDR3 size: 17 residues. CDR1 and CDR2 (germline): ENHRY, SYGVKD. With 0 bases removed from V and 3 bases from J, the gap between germline ends came to 14 bases. The CDR3 DNA sequence: TGTGCCATCAGTGAGTCTTTGGTGGGGCATCACACCGGGGAGCTGTTTTTT. This encodes CAISESLVGHHTGELFF.

CDR3 nucleotide sequence: TGTGCCAGCAGCCCCGGGACTCCAGATACGCAGTATTTT. It is translated as CASSPGTPDTQYF. The gene calls are TRBV9 and TRBJ2-3, with a possible D match to TRBD2 (6 bases). Germline-derived CDR1 and CDR2 are SGDLS and YYNGEE. This CDR3 is 13 amino acids long. V was clipped by 4 bases and J by 4 bases, with 10 bases between them.

The V and J genes are TRBV5-1 and TRBJ1-1; D gene unclear. This CDR3 has 15 amino acids. Trimming removed 4 bases at V and 3 bases at J, with 16 bases between. The germline V gene has CDR1 SGHRS and CDR2 YFSETQ. The CDR3, as DNA: TGCGCCAGCAGCCCTGGAGAACATAGAGACACTGAAGCTTTCTTT. Protein product: CASSPGEHRDTEAFF. The whole variable domain, remainder taken from reference TRBV5-1 and TRBJ1-1, is KAGVTQTPRYLIKTRGQQVTLSCSPISGHRSVSWYQQTPGQGLQFLFEYFSETQRNKGNFPGRFSGRQFSNSRSEMNVSTLELGDSALYLCASSPGEHRDTEAFFGQGTRLTVV.

Here the CDR3 DNA reads TGCGCCAGCAGCCCGAGGACTAGCGGGGCCTCAGCAGATACGCAGTATTTT. As protein: CASSPRTSGASADTQYF. V usage is TRBV5-1 and J usage is TRBJ2-3; 12 bases are a match to TRBD2. This CDR3 is built from 17 residues. J lost 4 bases, V lost 4 bases, and 10 bases had no gene match. Germline values: CDR1 SGHRS, CDR2 YFSETQ.

The chain is built from TRBV9 and TRBJ1-1; TRBD1 is a possible D gene (5 bases). The V gene's germline CDR1 is SGDLS and CDR2 YYNGEE. This CDR3 has 14 residues. V was shortened by 0 bases and J by 4 bases, with 10 bases between the two germline ends. The DNA of the CDR3 is TGTGCCAGCAGCGTAGTTGGGGGGAGCACTGAAGCTTTCTTT. It specifies CASSVVGGSTEAFF.

This chain links TRBV28 with TRBJ2-6, with TRBD2 matching 7 bases. Germline V lookup: CDR1 MDHEN, CDR2 SYDVKM. With V trimmed by 8 bases and J by 0 bases, 10 bases remained unmatched. The length of the CDR3 is 17 residues. In DNA, the CDR3 is TGTGCCAGCGGCTGGGCGGGAGCCCCCTCTGGGGCCAACGTCCTGACTTTC. This sequence encodes CASGWAGAPSGANVLTF.

Only one count was recorded for this clone. The gene calls are TRBV6-1 and TRBJ2-7, with D maybe TRBD1 (6 bases). The CDR3 sequence is 15 residues long. V lost 2 bases, J lost 1 base, and 12 bases lay in between. CDR1 is MNHNS, CDR2 SASEGT, per germline. In DNA, the CDR3 is TGTGCCAGCAGTGAAACAGGGTTGAAGTCCTACGAGCAGTACTTC. Translating gives CASSETGLKSYEQYF.

This clone occurred once. J is TRBJ2-7 and V is TRBV27, with no clear D. The CDR3 is made up of 13 amino acids. Trimming removed 0 bases from V and 5 bases from J, with 8 bases in between. Germline CDR1 reads MNHEY; CDR2 reads SMNVEV (reference sequence). DNA of the CDR3: TGTGCCAGCAGTTTATCCCCCCGGGACGAGCAGTACTTC. This gives the protein CASSLSPRDEQYF.

This clone was recorded only once. The chain uses TRBV29-1 and TRBJ2-5; TRBD2 aligns across 12 bases. This CDR3 is 14 amino acids long. V lost 3 bases and J lost 5; bases outside the gene matches: 4. Germline lookup yields CDR1 SQVTM and CDR2 ANQGSEA. The CDR3 nucleotides are TGCAGCGTTGACCTAGCGGGAGGGGGGGAGACCCAGTACTTC. The encoded protein is CSVDLAGGGETQYF.

The CDR3 sequence: CASTTGTGVNEQFF. CDR3 coding DNA: TGTGCCAGCACTACCGGGACAGGGGTCAATGAGCAGTTCTTC. J is TRBJ2-1 and V is TRBV6-6; 10 bases line up with TRBD1. The V segment lost 7 bases and the J segment 6 bases; nucleotides outside the gene matches: 6. Germline V gene sequence: CDR1 MNHNY, CDR2 SVGAGI (reference sequence). The length of the CDR3 is 14 residues.

In its sample, this clone was seen once. This sequence joins TRBV7-8 and TRBJ2-1, with TRBD2 matching over 11 bases. The J segment lost 7 bases and the V segment lost 6 bases, leaving 23 bases of the junction unmatched. The CDR3 consists of 20 residues. The germline CDR1 and CDR2 sequences are SGHVS and FQNEAQ. The CDR3 protein is CASRGIGVGELAGVGNEQFF. The CDR3 DNA reads as TGTGCCAGCAGGGGTATAGGGGTCGGGGAACTAGCGGGAGTCGGTAATGAGCAGTTCTTC.

This sequence joins TRBV6-6 and TRBJ1-2; possibly TRBD1 for D (5 bases). The ends were cut back, 0 bases at V and 4 bases at J, with 9 bases in the middle. Germline lookup yields CDR1 MNHNY and CDR2 SVGAGI (reference sequence). The CDR3 runs 14 residues. CDR3 region: CASSYSTRAYGYTF. CDR3 DNA: TGTGCCAGCAGTTACTCGACCAGGGCCTATGGCTACACCTTC.

The chain joins TRBV7-9 to TRBJ1-5; D not resolved. CDR3 length equals 18 residues. Germline lookup yields CDR1 SEHNR and CDR2 FQNEAQ (reference sequence). V was pared by 1 base and J by 0 bases, with 16 bases between. The CDR3 bases are TGTGCCAGCAGCTTAGGTATGTGGGGAGAAGGTAGCAATCAGCCCCAGCATTTT. This encodes CASSLGMWGEGSNQPQHF. Complete variable domain (other parts from reference TRBV7-9 and TRBJ1-5): DTGVSQNPRHKITKRGQNVTFRCDPISEHNRLYWYRQTLGQGPEFLTYFQNEAQLEKSRLLSDRFSAERPKGSFSTLEIQRTEQGDSAMYLCASSLGMWGEGSNQPQHFGDGTRLSIL.

J is TRBJ2-2 and V is TRBV5-4; 10 positions match TRBD2. The V and J ends lost 0 bases and 2 bases, in that order; junction bases with no gene match: 7. In germline, CDR1 is SGHNT, CDR2 YYREEE (reference sequence). The CDR3 covers 18 residues. CDR3 protein: CASSLVTSGTANTGELFF. The CDR3 DNA reads as TGTGCCAGCAGCTTGGTAACTAGCGGGACTGCAAACACCGGGGAGCTGTTTTTT.

The chain uses TRBV11-2 and TRBJ1-1, with 8 nucleotides matching TRBD1. The CDR3 is made up of 13 amino acids. Germline V gene lookup returns CDR1 SGHAT and CDR2 FQNNGV. With 5 bases clipped from V and 5 bases from J, the junction kept 4 bases outside the gene matches. DNA for the CDR3: TGTGCCAGCAGCCCGCGACAGGGGACTGAAGCTTTCTTT. Encoded protein: CASSPRQGTEAFF.

This CDR3 reads CASGSGQGQRPLHF. DNA for the CDR3: TGTGCTAGTGGCTCGGGACAGGGACAAAGGCCCCTCCACTTT. The gene calls are TRBV12-5 and TRBJ1-6; 9 positions match TRBD1. This CDR3 spans 14 amino acids. Per germline, CDR1 LGHNT and CDR2 FRNRAP. The trim removed 6 bases at V and 13 bases at J, leaving 10 bases unmatched.

A single count supports this clone. The CDR3 protein is CASHNLAVLKAFF. Written as DNA, the CDR3 is TGTGCCAGCCATAATCTCGCGGTCCTGAAGGCTTTCTTT. The chain links TRBV6-6 to TRBJ1-1; D is unclear. CDR1 MNHNY and CDR2 SVGAGI come from the germline V gene (reference sequence). The ends were cut back, 8 bases at V and 11 bases at J, with 21 bases in the middle. This CDR3 spans 13 amino acids.

The chain couples TRBV27 to TRBJ2-7, with TRBD1 as a possible D gene (5 bases). Looked up from germline, CDR1 is MNHEY and CDR2 is SMNVEV (reference sequence). V shed 3 bases and J shed 5 bases, with 14 bases lying between them. This CDR3 has 14 residues. In DNA, the CDR3 is TGTGCCAGCAGTTTGGGTCAGGGCGTCGACGAGCAGTACTTC. It specifies CASSLGQGVDEQYF.